The TCR beta chain under discussion was sequenced for a study of T cell responses to AZD1222 COVID-19 vaccine. Broader study findings: Clonal diversity was possibly underestimated; the donors were predominantly white British and more often female. The reported proportion of spike-specific TCRs targeting unmutated variant regions was nearly half. Spike regions recognized by vaccine-associated CD4 TCRs spanned the protein, led by 160-218 and 743-854.

Clones were read by immunoSEQ multiplex PCR, and TCRdb kept only the in-frame ones, dropping some. Found here are approximately 80,000 clones, about nine tenths of them singletons; the top ten hold about 23%. This CDR3 is 13 amino acids long. In germline, CDR1 is ENHRY, CDR2 SYGVKD. V was trimmed by 7 bases and J by 8 bases, leaving 14 bases between them. A remark on this clone: The target antigen is unknown.

The clonotype originates from an adult in good health. The sample consisted of peripheral blood, taken on day 0 of AZD1222 vaccination. The V call is TRBV10-3, the J call TRBJ1-4; tentative D call: TRBD1 (6 bases). The CDR3 is CAINGGLGEKLFF. The CDR3 DNA follows: TGTGCCATCAACGGGGGGCTAGGCGAAAAACTGTTTTTT.